Each of the 32 T cell receptor beta chains below was sequenced from the same sample in a study of PD-1 blockade in classical Hodgkin lymphoma. Measured with immunoSEQ multiplex PCR; TCRdb has only the in-frame clones, and not every one. The sample holds roughly 100,000 clones, roughly 87% seen once. Described time point: cycle 4 day 1 (C4D1), after more than five weeks of nivolumab. All the patients suffered relapse after autologous stem cell transplantation, and brentuximab vedotin exposure differed. Sequencing used peripheral blood mononuclear cells (PBMCs), obtained before the fourth cycle of nivolumab. Source of these receptors: a human donor with classical Hodgkin lymphoma.

The chain links TRBV28 to TRBJ1-2; 10 nucleotides align to TRBD1. This CDR3 has 17 amino acids. CDR1 and CDR2 from the germline V gene are MDHEN and SYDVKM. Trimming cost V 6 bases and J 4 bases; bases outside gene matches: 14. CDR3 sequence reads: CASRSWTGGTSTYGYTF. The CDR3 coding sequence is TGTGCCAGCAGGTCCTGGACAGGGGGAACTTCTACCTATGGCTACACCTTC.

This clone was seen only a few times. The rearrangement uses TRBV5-8 and TRBJ1-1; no reliable D call. The CDR3 is made up of 16 amino acids. From germline, CDR1 is SGHTS and CDR2 YDEGEE. Trimming cost V 3 bases and J 2 bases, with 17 bases left between them. CDR3 DNA: TGTGCCAGCAGCTCCCCAACGGGCAGGATTAACACTGAAGCTTTCTTT. Translation gives CASSSPTGRINTEAFF.

The chain carries TRBV15 and TRBJ1-1; the D is unclear. This CDR3 is built from 16 residues. V gave up 3 bases and J gave up 3 bases, with 17 bases separating them. Germline loops: CDR1 LNHNV, CDR2 YYDKDF (reference sequence). In DNA, the CDR3 is TGTGCCACCAGCAGCCTTCTCCGGGGTAGAGACACTGAAGCTTTCTTT. Residues: CATSSLLRGRDTEAFF. Filled out from reference TRBV15 and TRBJ1-1, the complete variable domain reads DAMVIQNPRYQVTQFGKPVTLSCSQTLNHNVMYWYQQKSSQAPKLLFHYYDKDFNNEADTPDNFQSRRPNTSFCFLDIRSPGLGDTAMYLCATSSLLRGRDTEAFFGQGTRLTVV.

The rearrangement links TRBV5-1 to TRBJ2-5; tentative D call: TRBD2 (5 bases). The CDR3 length is 14 residues. Germline CDR1 reads SGHRS; CDR2 reads YFSETQ. The V gene lost 5 bases and the J gene lost 5 bases, with 16 bases spanning the gap. CDR3 bases: TGCGCCAGCAGTTGGGAGATATCTCACGAGACCCAGTACTTC. Encoded protein: CASSWEISHETQYF.

There are a few counts of this clone. The same CDR3 is also encoded by other DNA sequences in this sample. The rearrangement uses TRBV9 and TRBJ1-5; 7 bases map to TRBD1. Looked up from germline, CDR1 is SGDLS and CDR2 is YYNGEE. The V segment lost 0 bases and the J segment 4 bases; nucleotides outside the gene matches: 1. The CDR3 spans 14 residues. CDR3 sequence reads: CASSVAGGNQPQHF. CDR3 DNA sequence: TGTGCCAGCAGCGTAGCAGGGGGGAATCAGCCCCAGCATTTT. Based on the CDR3 plus reference TRBV9 and TRBJ1-5, the full variable domain is DSGVTQTPKHLITATGQRVTLRCSPRSGDLSVYWYQQSLDQGLQFLIQYYNGEERAKGNILERFSAQQFPDLHSELNLSSLELGDSALYFCASSVAGGNQPQHFGDGTRLSIL.

This clone was recorded only once. This chain connects TRBV5-1 to TRBJ2-7, with D perhaps assigned TRBD1 or TRBD2 (5 bases each). Germline CDR1 reads SGHRS; CDR2 reads YFSETQ. The CDR3 is 15 residues long. Trimming shortened V by 5 bases and J by 4 bases, and 19 bases separated the two germline ends. As DNA, the CDR3 is TGCGCCAGCAGTCTGGGGCCCCCTGGAGGTTACGAGCAGTACTTC. Translating it yields CASSLGPPGGYEQYF.

The chain is built from TRBV19 and TRBJ2-7, with 7 bases identical to TRBD1. The V segment lost 5 bases and the J segment 6 bases; nucleotides outside the gene matches: 7. Germline assignment: CDR1 LNHDA and CDR2 SQIVND (reference sequence). This CDR3 region has 13 residues. The CDR3 coding sequence is TGTGCCAGTAGTGGACACAGGGGATCCGAGCAGTACTTC. Translation: CASSGHRGSEQYF.

The CDR3 DNA follows: TGCGCCAGCAGCCAAGAAGCTGGGGAATGGGAGACCCAGTACTTC. This codes for CASSQEAGEWETQYF. The V and J genes are TRBV4-1 and TRBJ2-5; D call uncertain. V was cut by 0 bases and J by 5 bases, with 13 bases left in between. The germline gives CDR1 MGHRA, CDR2 YSYEKL. The CDR3 spans 15 residues.

The chain carries TRBV5-6 and TRBJ2-1; D is possibly TRBD2 (5 bases). Between the trimmed V and J ends, which lost 0 bases and 10 bases, there was a span of 14 bases. Per germline, CDR1 SGHDT and CDR2 YYEEEE. The CDR3 sequence is 14 residues long. CDR3 amino acids: CASSLVGLHREQFF. The CDR3 DNA reads as TGTGCCAGCAGCTTGGTAGGACTCCATAGGGAGCAGTTCTTC.

The chain carries TRBV7-6 and TRBJ1-1; the D is unclear. With 1 base removed from V and 1 base from J, the gap between germline ends came to 7 bases. Germline loops: CDR1 SGHVS, CDR2 FNYEAQ. The CDR3 has 14 residues. CDR3 sequence: CASSLGTENTEAFF. CDR3 coding DNA: TGTGCCAGCAGCTTAGGGACCGAGAACACTGAAGCTTTCTTT.

The V call is TRBV6-6, the J call TRBJ1-2; D is uncertain. The CDR3 is 10 amino acids. V gave up 6 bases and J gave up 6 bases, with 5 bases separating them. Looked up from germline, CDR1 is MNHNY and CDR2 is SVGAGI (reference sequence). The CDR3 is CASSWDGYTF. DNA of the CDR3: TGTGCCAGCAGCTGGGATGGCTACACCTTC.

The chain is built from TRBV4-2 and TRBJ2-7; the D is unclear. CDR1 and CDR2 (germline): LGHNA, YNFKEQ. Trimming pared 0 bases from V and 0 bases from J, leaving 9 bases between. The CDR3 is 15 residues long. CDR3 in DNA: TGTGCCAGCAGCCAAGATTGGCAATACTCCTACGAGCAGTACTTC. It translates to CASSQDWQYSYEQYF.

The chain couples TRBV5-1 to TRBJ2-2, with 11 bases identical to TRBD2. The J segment lost 1 base and the V segment lost 4 bases, leaving 3 bases of the junction unmatched. The CDR3 runs to 16 residues. Germline lookup yields CDR1 SGHRS and CDR2 YFSETQ. This CDR3 is CASSLTSGMNTGELFF. The CDR3 DNA reads TGCGCCAGCAGCCTGACTAGCGGGATGAACACCGGGGAGCTGTTTTTT. Using reference TRBV5-1 and TRBJ2-2 for the parts outside the CDR3, the full variable domain is KAGVTQTPRYLIKTRGQQVTLSCSPISGHRSVSWYQQTPGQGLQFLFEYFSETQRNKGNFPGRFSGRQFSNSRSEMNVSTLELGDSALYLCASSLTSGMNTGELFFGEGSRLTVL.

The genes are TRBV7-9 and TRBJ2-1; 8 bases fit TRBD2. J gave up 6 bases and V 4 bases, and 8 bases lay outside the gene matches. Germline V gene data show CDR1 as SEHNR and CDR2 as FQNEAQ (reference sequence). The CDR3 has 15 residues. The CDR3 spells CASSSAGENFNEQFF. The CDR3 region has the DNA TGTGCCAGCAGCTCAGCGGGAGAGAACTTCAATGAGCAGTTCTTC.

The chain carries TRBV6-1 and TRBJ1-1, with D perhaps TRBD1 (5 bases). CDR3 size: 14 residues. Germline V CDR1 and CDR2: MNHNS, SASEGT. Trimming cost V 6 bases and J 6 bases, with 17 bases left between them. CDR3 loop: CASSAGEGWAEAFF. The CDR3 DNA sequence: TGTGCCAGCAGCGCGGGGGAGGGGTGGGCTGAAGCTTTCTTT.

This clone appeared once. The J gene is TRBJ1-2, the V gene TRBV19; D is undetermined. Germline V gene sequence: CDR1 LNHDA, CDR2 SQIVND (reference sequence). This CDR3 has 16 residues. Trimming pared 7 bases from V and 6 bases from J, leaving 24 bases between. The CDR3 region is CASIRAHGRGLNGYTF. For the CDR3, the DNA is TGTGCCAGTATCCGGGCCCACGGGCGAGGGTTAAATGGCTACACCTTC.

The chain carries TRBV18 and TRBJ1-4; a possible D gene is TRBD1 (6 bases). The V end was cut by 3 bases, the J end by 3 bases, with 14 bases between. The CDR3 runs 16 residues. The germline gives CDR1 KGHSH, CDR2 LQKENI. This CDR3 reads CASSPRGALANEKLFF. Written as DNA, the CDR3 is TGTGCCAGCTCACCTCGGGGGGCGCTGGCTAATGAAAAACTGTTTTTT.

The V gene is TRBV28, the J gene TRBJ1-2, with 8 bases aligning to TRBD1. CDR1 and CDR2 (germline): MDHEN, SYDVKM. This CDR3 has 13 amino acids. Trimming cost V 8 bases and J 4 bases; bases outside gene matches: 6. This CDR3 is CASLSDRAYGYTF. CDR3 in DNA: TGTGCCAGCCTCTCGGACAGGGCCTATGGCTACACCTTC.

The rearrangement links TRBV28 to TRBJ1-5; D gene uncertain. Per germline, CDR1 MDHEN and CDR2 SYDVKM. The V end lost 3 bases, the J end lost 2 bases, and 8 bases lay between the germline ends. The CDR3 consists of 14 residues. CDR3 in DNA: TGTGCCAGCAGTTTCCGAGGCGGCAATCAGCCCCAGCATTTT. Its protein is CASSFRGGNQPQHF.

The chain has TRBV15 and TRBJ2-5; D may match TRBD1 or TRBD2 (5 bases each). Germline V gene lookup returns CDR1 LNHNV and CDR2 YYDKDF (reference sequence). The CDR3 contains 14 residues. The V gene lost 0 bases and the J gene lost 7 bases, with 12 bases spanning the gap. The CDR3 DNA reads as TGTGCCACCAGCAGAGATTGGGGGAGTTGGACCCAGTACTTC. As protein: CATSRDWGSWTQYF.

V gene TRBV6-5 combines with J gene TRBJ1-3, with 7 bases identical to TRBD1. With V trimmed by 6 bases and J by 0 bases, 2 bases remained unmatched. CDR1 is MNHEY and CDR2 is SVGAGI in the germline V gene. The CDR3 spans 14 residues. The CDR3 DNA follows: TGTGCCAGCAGAAGGACAGGCTCTGGAAACACCATATATTTT. This encodes CASRRTGSGNTIYF.

J is TRBJ2-3 and V is TRBV4-1; 10 positions match TRBD2. The CDR3 spans 18 residues. Germline V gives CDR1 MGHRA, CDR2 YSYEKL. V lost 0 bases, J lost 5 bases, and 11 bases stayed unmatched. The CDR3 sequence: CASSQEARAGGPRDTQYF. The CDR3 coding sequence is TGCGCCAGCAGCCAAGAGGCCCGAGCGGGAGGGCCCAGAGATACGCAGTATTTT.

The chain is built from TRBV6-5 and TRBJ2-6, with a possible D match to TRBD2 (6 bases). CDR3 length: 15 residues. Trimming left V 3 bases short and J 2 bases short, with 8 bases between. Germline loops: CDR1 MNHEY, CDR2 SVGAGI. The CDR3 here is CASSYGGTGANVLTF. The CDR3 DNA reads as TGTGCCAGCAGTTATGGCGGGACTGGGGCCAACGTCCTGACTTTC.

The chain joins TRBV6-5 to TRBJ2-5; D is uncertain. The CDR3 is 14 residues long. CDR1 is MNHEY, CDR2 SVGAGI, per germline. V was clipped by 4 bases and J by 0 bases, with 9 bases between them. CDR3 region: CASSSTSYQETQYF. Here the CDR3 DNA reads TGTGCCAGCAGTTCTACCTCGTACCAAGAGACCCAGTACTTC.

The chain carries TRBV27 and TRBJ1-5, with 11 bases aligning to TRBD1. With V trimmed by 5 bases and J by 7 bases, 7 bases remained unmatched. The CDR3 runs to 15 residues. Germline V gives CDR1 MNHEY, CDR2 SMNVEV (reference sequence). CDR3 bases: TGTGCCAGCAGTCCCTCGGACAGGGGGCTCCAGCCCCAGCATTTT. Translation gives CASSPSDRGLQPQHF.

The chain joins TRBV2 to TRBJ1-4; D unresolved. Trimming took 3 bases from V and 8 from J, leaving 13 bases between them. CDR1 is SNHLY and CDR2 is FYNNEI in the germline V gene. The CDR3 spans 14 residues. Written as DNA, the CDR3 is TGTGCCAGCAGTGATCCCGCAGGCGACGAAAAACTGTTTTTT. Translating it yields CASSDPAGDEKLFF.

The chain is built from TRBV6-5 and TRBJ1-2; D ambiguous. CDR1 is MNHEY, CDR2 SVGAGI, per germline. The CDR3 sequence is 13 residues long. V was pared by 6 bases and J by 0 bases, with 8 bases between. The DNA of the CDR3 is TGTGCCAGCAGAGGATCTTCTAACTATGGCTACACCTTC. It codes for CASRGSSNYGYTF.

The CDR3 bases are TGTGCCAGCTCACGAACTACAGGGAAGGCGGATGGCTACACCTTC. Translated, it gives CASSRTTGKADGYTF. J is TRBJ1-2 and V is TRBV18; TRBD1 might be the D (6 bases). V lost 4 bases, J lost 6 bases, and 18 bases lay in between. Germline values: CDR1 KGHSH, CDR2 LQKENI. The CDR3 is 15 amino acids.

This clone was picked up one time. The chain uses TRBV30 and TRBJ2-5, with D unresolved. This CDR3 has 14 residues. Trimming took 0 bases from V and 1 from J, leaving 9 bases between them. Germline V gene sequence: CDR1 GTSNPN, CDR2 SVGIG (reference sequence). The CDR3: CAWSVGLGQETQYF. For the CDR3, the DNA is TGTGCCTGGAGTGTAGGGCTGGGCCAAGAGACCCAGTACTTC.

The CDR3 here is CASSLEVETSGWQTQYF. In DNA, the CDR3 is TGTGCCAGCAGTTTAGAAGTAGAGACTAGCGGGTGGCAGACGCAGTATTTT. The V call is TRBV27, the J call TRBJ2-3; 10 bases map to TRBD2. This CDR3 has 17 amino acids. V lost 2 bases and J lost 9; bases outside the gene matches: 14. Germline-derived CDR1 and CDR2 are MNHEY and SMNVEV (reference sequence).

J is TRBJ2-2 and V is TRBV5-5; 8 bases are shared with TRBD2. J was trimmed by 3 bases and V by 0 bases; bases with no gene match: 10. In germline, CDR1 is SGHKS, CDR2 YYEKEE (reference sequence). There are 18 residues in the CDR3. This CDR3 reads CASSLASGTSSDTGELFF. Written as DNA, the CDR3 is TGTGCCAGCAGCTTGGCCTCCGGGACTAGTAGTGACACCGGGGAGCTGTTTTTT.

The V and J genes are TRBV5-1 and TRBJ2-3; the match to TRBD1 covers 8 bases. Germline assignment: CDR1 SGHRS and CDR2 YFSETQ. CDR3 size: 15 residues. Germline trimming cut 5 bases from V and 0 bases from J; bases unmatched to any gene: 5. The CDR3 nucleotides read TGCGCCAGCAGACTCGGGACAGGAAGCACAGATACGCAGTATTTT. Translation gives CASRLGTGSTDTQYF. Complete variable domain (other parts from reference TRBV5-1 and TRBJ2-3): KAGVTQTPRYLIKTRGQQVTLSCSPISGHRSVSWYQQTPGQGLQFLFEYFSETQRNKGNFPGRFSGRQFSNSRSEMNVSTLELGDSALYLCASRLGTGSTDTQYFGPGTRLTVL.